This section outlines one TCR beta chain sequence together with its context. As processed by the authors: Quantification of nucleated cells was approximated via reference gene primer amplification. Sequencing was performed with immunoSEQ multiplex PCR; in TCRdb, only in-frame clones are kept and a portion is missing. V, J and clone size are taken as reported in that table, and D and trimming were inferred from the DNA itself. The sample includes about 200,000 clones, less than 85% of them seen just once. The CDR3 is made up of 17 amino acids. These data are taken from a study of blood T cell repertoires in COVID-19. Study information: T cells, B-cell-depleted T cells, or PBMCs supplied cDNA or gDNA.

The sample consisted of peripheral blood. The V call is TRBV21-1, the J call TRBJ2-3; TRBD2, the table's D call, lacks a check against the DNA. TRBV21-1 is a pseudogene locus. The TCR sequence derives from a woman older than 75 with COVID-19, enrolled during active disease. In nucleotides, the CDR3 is TGTGCCAGCACAGGGGCGGGAGGCTGGACTAGCACAGATACGCAGTATTTT. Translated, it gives CASTGAGGWTSTDTQYF.